The present T cell receptor (beta chain) was sequenced within a study of spatial heterogeneity in lung cancer. Study-wide context: Beta-chain sequences consistently outnumbered alpha-chain sequences in detection. Raw reads contained each unique TCR and UMI combination more than ten times on average. Overall study findings and caveats: Blood showed ubiquitous tumor TCRs more often at resection than at routine follow-up.

The presence of a unique molecular identifier marked each TCR cDNA molecule. A single record per CDR3 protein comes from TCRdb applying MiXCR to the 5' RACE reads. The data contain just under 95,000 distinct CDR3 sequences, over 9.5% of them singletons. Time point given: sample taken at primary tumor resection. Whole RNA from tumor, nontumor lung or frozen PBMC was sequenced unsorted. This clonotype appeared a few times. Antigen specificity is unknown. This clonotype was obtained from a male donor with early-stage non-small cell lung cancer. Sequencing used PBMCs, obtained at surgery.

CDR3 DNA: TGTGCCTGGAACAGGGGGAACATTCAGTACTTC. It yields the protein CAWNRGNIQYF. The V and J genes are TRBV30 and TRBJ2-4; 8 bases fit TRBD1. The CDR3 has 11 residues. Germline CDR1 is GTSNPN and CDR2 is SVGIG (reference sequence). The ends lost 4 bases at V and 7 bases at J; junction bases unmatched: 0.